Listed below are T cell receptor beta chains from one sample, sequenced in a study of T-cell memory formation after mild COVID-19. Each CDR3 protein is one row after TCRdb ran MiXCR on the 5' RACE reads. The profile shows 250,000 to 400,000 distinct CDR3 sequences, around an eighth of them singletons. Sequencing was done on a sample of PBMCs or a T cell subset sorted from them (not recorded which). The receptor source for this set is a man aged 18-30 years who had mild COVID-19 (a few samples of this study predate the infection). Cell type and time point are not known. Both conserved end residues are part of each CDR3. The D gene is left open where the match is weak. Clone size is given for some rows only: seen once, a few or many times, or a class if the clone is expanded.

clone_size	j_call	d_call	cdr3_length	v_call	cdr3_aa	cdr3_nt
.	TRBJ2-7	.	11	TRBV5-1	CASSSGREQYF	TGCGCCAGCAGCTCGGGTCGCGAGCAGTACTTC
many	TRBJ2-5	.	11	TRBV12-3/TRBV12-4	CASSFGETQYF	TGTGCCAGCAGCTTTGGAGAGACCCAGTACTTC
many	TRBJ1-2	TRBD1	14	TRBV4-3	CASSQTTGGYGYTF	TGCGCCAGCAGCCAAACCACAGGGGGGTATGGCTACACCTTC
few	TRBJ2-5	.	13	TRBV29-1	CSVTPPGQRGQYF	TGCAGCGTGACCCCCCCGGGACAGCGGGGCCAGTACTTC
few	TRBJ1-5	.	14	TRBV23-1	CASSRVRDNQPQHF	TGCGCCAGCAGTCGGGTCAGGGACAATCAGCCCCAGCATTTT
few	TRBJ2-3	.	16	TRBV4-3	CASSPSSQAGQDTQYF	TGCGCCAGCAGCCCAAGTAGTCAGGCAGGGCAAGATACGCAGTATTTT
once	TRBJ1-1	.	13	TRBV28	CASSGPLFTEAFF	TGTGCCAGCAGCGGGCCCCTTTTCACTGAAGCTTTCTTT
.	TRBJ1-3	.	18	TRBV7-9	CASSFVSMGRLSGNTIYF	TGTGCCAGCAGCTTCGTGTCGATGGGACGGCTCTCTGGAAACACCATATATTTT
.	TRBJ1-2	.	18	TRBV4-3	CASSQGTVLAGINYGYTF	TGCGCCAGCAGCCAAGGGACGGTTTTAGCAGGGATTAACTATGGCTACACCTTC
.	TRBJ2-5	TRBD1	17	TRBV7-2	CASSLNWDRGRMETQYF	TGTGCCAGCAGCTTAAACTGGGACAGGGGGCGAATGGAGACCCAGTACTTC
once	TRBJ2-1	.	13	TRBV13	CASSLPLYNEQFF	TGTGCCAGCAGCTTACCACTGTACAATGAGCAGTTCTTC
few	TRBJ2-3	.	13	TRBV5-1	CASTWEFADTQYF	TGCGCCAGCACTTGGGAGTTCGCAGATACGCAGTATTTT
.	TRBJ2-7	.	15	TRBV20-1	CSANLQAGVSYEQYF	TGCAGTGCTAATCTGCAGGCAGGGGTCTCCTACGAGCAGTACTTC
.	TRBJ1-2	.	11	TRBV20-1	CSAPRDYGYTF	TGCAGTGCTCCAAGAGACTATGGCTACACCTTC
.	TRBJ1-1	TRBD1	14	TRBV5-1	CASSPGTGRTEAFF	TGCGCCAGCAGCCCCGGGACAGGGAGGACTGAAGCTTTCTTT
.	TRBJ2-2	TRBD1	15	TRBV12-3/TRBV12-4	CASRPQGTNTGELFF	TGTGCCAGCAGACCACAGGGGACGAACACCGGGGAGCTGTTTTTT
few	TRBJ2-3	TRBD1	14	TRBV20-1	CSAGTETSTDTQYF	TGCAGTGCGGGGACAGAAACGAGCACAGATACGCAGTATTTT
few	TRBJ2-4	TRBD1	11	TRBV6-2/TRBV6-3	CASSPGQGQYF	TGTGCCAGCAGTCCTGGACAGGGACAGTACTTC
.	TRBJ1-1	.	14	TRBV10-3	CAISESGGNTEAFF	TGTGCCATCAGTGAGTCCGGCGGAAACACTGAAGCTTTCTTT
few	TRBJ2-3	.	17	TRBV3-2	CASSQDCGTSGTDTQYF	TGTGCCAGCAGCCAAGATTGCGGGACTAGCGGTACAGATACGCAGTATTTT
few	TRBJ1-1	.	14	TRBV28	CASSAPGGQSLAFF	TGTGCCAGCAGTGCCCCCGGAGGACAGAGTTTGGCTTTCTTT
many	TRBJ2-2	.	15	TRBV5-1	CASSPGDTGTGELFF	TGCGCCAGCAGCCCCGGGGACACTGGCACCGGGGAGCTGTTTTTT
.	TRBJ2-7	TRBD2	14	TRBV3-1	CASSRRSGAGEQYF	TGTGCCAGCAGCCGCCGGAGCGGGGCGGGCGAGCAGTACTTC
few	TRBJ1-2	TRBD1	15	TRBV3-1	CASSPGTGGYYGYTF	TGTGCCAGCAGTCCCGGGACAGGGGGTTACTATGGCTACACCTTC
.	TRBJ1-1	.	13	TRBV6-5	CASSNQMNTEAFF	TGTGCCAGCAGTAACCAGATGAACACTGAAGCTTTCTTT
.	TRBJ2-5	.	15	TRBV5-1	CASSLELGPQETQYF	TGCGCCAGCAGCTTGGAGTTAGGGCCCCAAGAGACCCAGTACTTC
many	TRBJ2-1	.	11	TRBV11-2	CASSLISEQFF	TGTGCCAGCAGCTTAATATCTGAGCAGTTCTTC
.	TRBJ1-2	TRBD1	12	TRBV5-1	CASSRTGDGYTF	TGCGCCAGCAGTAGGACAGGGGATGGCTACACCTTC
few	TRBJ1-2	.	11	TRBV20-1	CSAQTDYGYTF	TGCAGTGCCCAGACCGATTATGGCTACACCTTC
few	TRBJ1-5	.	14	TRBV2	CASSVRTGDQPQHF	TGTGCCAGCAGTGTCAGGACGGGGGATCAGCCCCAGCATTTT
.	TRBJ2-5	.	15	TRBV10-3	CAISESKTGQETQYF	TGTGCCATCAGTGAGTCCAAGACAGGCCAAGAGACCCAGTACTTC
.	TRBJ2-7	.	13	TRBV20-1	CSARQGFSYEQYF	TGCAGTGCTAGGCAGGGGTTCTCCTACGAGCAGTACTTC
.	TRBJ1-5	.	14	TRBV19	CATGPGGRNQPQHF	TGTGCCACGGGGCCTGGGGGGCGGAATCAGCCCCAGCATTTT
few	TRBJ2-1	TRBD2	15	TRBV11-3	CASSLNRGGYNEQFF	TGTGCCAGCAGCTTAAATCGGGGGGGCTACAATGAGCAGTTCTTC
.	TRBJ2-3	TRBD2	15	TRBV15	CATIDLAVSTDTQYF	TGTGCCACCATCGATCTAGCGGTTAGCACAGATACGCAGTATTTT
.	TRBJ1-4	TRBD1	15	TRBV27	CASSFSGGRDEKLFF	TGTGCCAGCAGTTTTTCAGGGGGAAGAGATGAAAAACTGTTTTTT
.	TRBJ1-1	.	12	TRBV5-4	CASSFQGFEAFF	TGTGCCAGCAGCTTTCAGGGCTTTGAAGCTTTCTTT
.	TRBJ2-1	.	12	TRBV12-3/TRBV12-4	CASVTEYNEQFF	TGTGCCAGTGTGACAGAGTACAATGAGCAGTTCTTC
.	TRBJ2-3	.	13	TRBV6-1	CASRTDTTDTQYF	TGTGCCAGCCGGACGGACACCACAGATACGCAGTATTTT
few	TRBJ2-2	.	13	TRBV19	CASRRGYTGELFF	TGTGCCAGTCGAAGGGGGTACACCGGGGAGCTGTTTTTT
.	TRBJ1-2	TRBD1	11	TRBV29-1	CSAKDRNGYTF	TGCAGCGCCAAGGACAGGAATGGCTACACCTTC